The 14 T cell receptor beta chains listed next were all sequenced from one sample in a study of OX40 agonist ivuxolimab in advanced cancers. Repertoires were generated with immunoSEQ multiplex PCR, while TCRdb's copy carries only in-frame clones and drops some. The sample holds some 76,000 clones, 86% seen once. The sample here was CD4+ or CD8+ T cells sorted from blood, taken in a trial of the OX40 agonist ivuxolimab. Every receptor here comes from an adult with an advanced solid tumor such as melanoma, head and neck, liver or kidney cancer.

This chain links TRBV7-9 with TRBJ2-7; 8 positions agree with TRBD2. From germline, CDR1 is SEHNR and CDR2 FQNEAQ (reference sequence). The CDR3 has 14 amino acids. V lost 4 bases and J lost 3; bases outside the gene matches: 5. CDR3 protein: CASSSTSGFYEQYF. CDR3 nucleotides: TGTGCCAGCAGCTCCACTAGCGGCTTCTACGAGCAGTACTTC.

V and J are TRBV30 and TRBJ1-5; tentative D call: TRBD1 (5 bases). There are 14 residues in the CDR3. Trimming removed 2 bases from V and 6 bases from J, with 14 bases in between. The germline gives CDR1 GTSNPN, CDR2 SVGIG (reference sequence). CDR3 in amino acids: CAWSRGVGGQPQHF. The CDR3 bases are TGTGCCTGGAGTCGGGGGGTTGGGGGTCAGCCCCAGCATTTT.

The rearrangement links TRBV5-4 to TRBJ1-2; 7 nucleotides line up with TRBD1. This CDR3 region has 16 residues. Unmatched junction bases numbered 16, after V lost 3 bases and J lost 8 bases. Per the germline V gene, CDR1 is SGHNT and CDR2 is YYREEE (reference sequence). The CDR3 DNA sequence: TGTGCCAGCAGCTCGGCCACAACACGGGACAGTAGAGGCTACACCTTC. Its translation: CASSSATTRDSRGYTF.

V gene TRBV28 combines with J gene TRBJ1-2; maybe TRBD1 (6 bases). The V gene's germline CDR1 is MDHEN and CDR2 SYDVKM. V was shortened by 3 bases and J by 2 bases, with 13 bases between the two germline ends. This CDR3 spans 15 amino acids. The CDR3 loop is CASSLAGEGNYGYTF. The CDR3 region has the DNA TGTGCCAGCAGTTTGGCAGGGGAAGGGAACTATGGCTACACCTTC.

The chain couples TRBV11-2 to TRBJ2-5, with D unclear. The CDR3 has 11 amino acids. V was trimmed by 2 bases and J by 2 bases, leaving 0 bases between them. Per the germline V gene, CDR1 is SGHAT and CDR2 is FQNNGV. DNA of the CDR3: TGTGCCAGCAGCTTACAAGAGACCCAGTACTTC. It yields the protein CASSLQETQYF.

The chain carries TRBV2 and TRBJ2-5; perhaps TRBD2 as D (5 bases). Germline loops: CDR1 SNHLY, CDR2 FYNNEI. V was cut by 8 bases and J by 5 bases, with 9 bases left in between. The CDR3 contains 11 residues. Here the CDR3 DNA reads TGTGCCAGCGGGTTAGCGGAGACCCAGTACTTC. Encoded protein: CASGLAETQYF.

The J gene is TRBJ1-1, the V gene TRBV11-2; unclear D gene. CDR1 and CDR2 (germline): SGHAT, FQNNGV. The CDR3 totals 15 residues. Trimming stripped 7 bases from V and 0 bases from J, with 15 bases between. The CDR3 coding sequence is TGTGCCAGCACTCCTACTCTGGGCATGAACACTGAAGCTTTCTTT. Amino acids: CASTPTLGMNTEAFF.

This chain joins TRBV7-9 and TRBJ2-5; 7 positions match TRBD2. The end of the DNA fits TRBJ2-7 better, so the J call may be wrong. The CDR3 runs 13 residues. The germline gives CDR1 SEHNR, CDR2 FQNEAQ (reference sequence). The CDR3: CASSLGGLYEQYF. In DNA, the CDR3 is TGTGCCAGCAGCTTAGGGGGACTATACGAGCAGTACTTC.

The rearrangement joins TRBV7-9 to TRBJ1-4; D might be TRBD1 (6 bases). This CDR3 has 16 amino acids. Germline values: CDR1 SEHNR, CDR2 FQNEAQ (reference sequence). V dropped 5 bases and J dropped 10 bases, with 23 bases sitting between them. Here the CDR3 DNA reads TGTGCCAGCAGCCCGTTGGGGGGGGCAGGGACTGGAAAACTGTTTTTT. This encodes CASSPLGGAGTGKLFF.

This chain connects TRBV19 to TRBJ2-7, with D maybe TRBD2 (6 bases). Trimming stripped 5 bases from V and 4 bases from J, with 15 bases between. This CDR3 region has 14 residues. From germline, CDR1 is LNHDA and CDR2 SQIVND (reference sequence). The CDR3 DNA follows: TGTGCCAGTAGTGCCGATACTAGCAGGTACGAGCAGTACTTC. Amino acid sequence: CASSADTSRYEQYF.

The chain has TRBV6-6 and TRBJ2-7, with 8 bases identical to TRBD1. Germline V lookup: CDR1 MNHNY, CDR2 SVGAGI (reference sequence). J lost 7 bases, V lost 2 bases, and 10 bases had no gene match. CDR3 length equals 15 residues. DNA of the CDR3: TGTGCCAGCAGTTACGAGGGACAGGTCTCGCGAGAGCAGTACTTC. Translated: CASSYEGQVSREQYF.

V and J are TRBV11-3 and TRBJ2-6; no firm D call. The CDR3 runs to 14 residues. The V end was cut by 5 bases, the J end by 3 bases, with 8 bases between. The germline V gene encodes CDR1 SGHNT and CDR2 YENEEA. This chain's CDR3 is CASSPGGGANVLTF. The CDR3, as DNA: TGTGCCAGCAGCCCGGGTGGTGGGGCCAACGTCCTGACTTTC.

The rearrangement joins TRBV27 to TRBJ2-2; no clear D gene. This CDR3 region has 16 residues. V was trimmed by 4 bases and J by 2 bases, leaving 14 bases between them. The germline V gene has CDR1 MNHEY and CDR2 SMNVEV (reference sequence). CDR3 amino acids: CASSSPVAINTGELFF. The CDR3 DNA follows: TGTGCCAGCAGTTCCCCAGTGGCGATAAACACCGGGGAGCTGTTTTTT.

The chain couples TRBV10-3 to TRBJ1-2, with a possible D match to TRBD1 (6 bases). Germline CDR1 and CDR2: ENHRY and SYGVKD. The CDR3 sequence is 13 residues long. V lost 5 bases, J lost 0 bases, and 7 bases lay in between. The CDR3 DNA reads TGTGCCATCAGTTGGACAGCTAACTATGGCTACACCTTC. Its translation is CAISWTANYGYTF.